The clone carrying this T cell receptor beta chain was observed once. Its target is not known. At one of its ends the junction is not consistent with the germline gene, which may arise from a read error. The CDR3 covers 11 residues. Germline lookup yields CDR1 SEHNR and CDR2 FQNEAQ (reference sequence). The entry originates in a study of cytomegalovirus exposure and HLA in healthy donors. Overall study results and limits: In a later analysis, common viral pathogens appeared linked to several of the most significant clusters. Accurate HLA-A and HLA-B prediction from TCR beta sequences was reported for most subjects.

The PCR had 60 Vbeta and 13 Jbeta primers. Data came from immunoSEQ multiplex PCR; TCRdb stores just in-frame clones and leaves some out. The table has fewer than 95,000 clones, roughly four fifths seen once. Material: PBMCs. The TCR comes from a man younger than 40 in good health and CMV-seronegative. V usage is TRBV7-9 and J usage is TRBJ1-1; TRBD1 aligns across 7 bases. CDR3 residues: CSSSNRDSTFF. Here the CDR3 DNA reads TGTTCCAGCAGCAACCGGGACAGCACTTTCTTT.